Each of the 2 T cell receptor beta chains below was sequenced from the same sample in a study of OX40 agonist ivuxolimab in advanced cancers. Repertoires were generated with immunoSEQ multiplex PCR, while TCRdb's copy carries only in-frame clones and drops some. The data contain some 100,000 clones, less than 90% of them singletons. The starting material was CD4+ or CD8+ T cells sorted from blood, obtained in a trial of the OX40 agonist ivuxolimab. These receptors were taken from an adult with an advanced solid tumor such as melanoma, head and neck, liver or kidney cancer.

This chain links TRBV13 with TRBJ1-1; 8 nucleotides line up with TRBD1. The CDR3 totals 15 residues. CDR1 is PRHDT, CDR2 FYEKMQ, per germline (reference sequence). V shed 4 bases, J shed 1 base, and the junction held 5 bases outside the gene matches. CDR3 in DNA: TGTGCCAGCAGCTCCTCCGGGACAGGGAACACTGAAGCTTTCTTT. This codes for CASSSSGTGNTEAFF.

This clone was seen a handful of times. The J gene is TRBJ2-6, the V gene TRBV18; D is possibly TRBD2 (6 bases). CDR1 is KGHSH, CDR2 LQKENI, per germline. The CDR3 totals 15 residues. Trimming stripped 4 bases from V and 1 base from J, with 8 bases between. Written as DNA, the CDR3 is TGTGCCAGCTCACGGAGCGGGTCTGGGGCCAACGTCCTGACTTTC. Protein: CASSRSGSGANVLTF.